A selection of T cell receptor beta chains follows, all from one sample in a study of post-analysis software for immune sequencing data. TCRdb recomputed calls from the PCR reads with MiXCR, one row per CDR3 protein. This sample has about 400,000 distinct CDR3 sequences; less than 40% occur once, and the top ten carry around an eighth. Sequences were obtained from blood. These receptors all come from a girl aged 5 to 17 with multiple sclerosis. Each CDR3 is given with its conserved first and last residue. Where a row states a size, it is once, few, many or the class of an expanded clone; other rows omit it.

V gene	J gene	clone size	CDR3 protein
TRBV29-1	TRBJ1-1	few	CSVVVVQSTEAFF
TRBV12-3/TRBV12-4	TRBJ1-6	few	CASSGQTNSPLHF
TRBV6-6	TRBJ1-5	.	CASSYEANQPQHF
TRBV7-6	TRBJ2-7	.	CASSLVEDYIQPNYGQYF
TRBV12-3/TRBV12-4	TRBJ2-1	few	CASSLESQSYNEQFF
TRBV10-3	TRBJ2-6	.	CAISDGPSGANVLTF
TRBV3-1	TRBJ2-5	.	CASSLRGAGARETQYF
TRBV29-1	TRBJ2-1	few	CSVREGSSYNEQFF
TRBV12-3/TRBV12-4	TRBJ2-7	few	CASRETGNLYEQYF
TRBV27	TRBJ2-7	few	CASSYDRLGYEQYF
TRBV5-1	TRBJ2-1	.	CASSLGASGEYNEQFF
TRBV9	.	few	CASSVDPGRGANEQYF
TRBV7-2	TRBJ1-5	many	CASSLTGDRNQPQHF
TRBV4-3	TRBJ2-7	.	CASSRDRTVEQYF
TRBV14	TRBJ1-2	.	CASSIPGTGQGGYTF
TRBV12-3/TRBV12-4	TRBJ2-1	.	CASSLEGPSGHYNEQFF
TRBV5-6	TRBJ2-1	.	CASSLWQGGDRGDEQFF
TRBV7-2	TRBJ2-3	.	CASSLALGRGMDTQYF
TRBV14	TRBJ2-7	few	CASSLNRASNQYF
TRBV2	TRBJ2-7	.	CASSEGPKNLYEQYF
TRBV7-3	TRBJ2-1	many	CASSLLADSYNEQFF
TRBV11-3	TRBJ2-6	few	CASSKGTVGSGANVLTF
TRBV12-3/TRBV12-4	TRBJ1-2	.	CASSFGQGAGYTF
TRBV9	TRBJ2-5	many	CASSVVGAAEETQYF
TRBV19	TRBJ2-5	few	CASNVGGLQETQYF
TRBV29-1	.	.	CSVRIRDAYEQYF
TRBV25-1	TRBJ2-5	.	CASSDYPGTGLETQYF
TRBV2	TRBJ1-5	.	CASSPQGYQPQHF
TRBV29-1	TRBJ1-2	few	CSVEEAGPNYGYTF
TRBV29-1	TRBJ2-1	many	CSVRLYNEQFF
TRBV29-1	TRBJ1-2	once	CSVARSRGALGYTF
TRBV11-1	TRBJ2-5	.	CASSLRGGDGLQETQYF
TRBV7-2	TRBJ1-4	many	CASSLQGATNEKLFF
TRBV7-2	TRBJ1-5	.	CASSLTRDSNQPQHF
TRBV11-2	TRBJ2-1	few	CASSSSGSGGGWDGQFF
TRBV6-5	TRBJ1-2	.	CASSPVPELYGYTF
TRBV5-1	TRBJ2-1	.	CASSLTTGASGNEQFF
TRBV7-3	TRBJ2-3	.	CASSLGRSYDTQYF
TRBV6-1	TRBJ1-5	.	CASSPKRRGGSNQPQHF
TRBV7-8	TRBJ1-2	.	CASSLADRTANYGYTF
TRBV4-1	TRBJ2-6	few	CASSQVWANVLTF
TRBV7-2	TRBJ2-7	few	CASSFEVRGEQYF
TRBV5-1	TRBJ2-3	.	CASSFSVGADTQYF
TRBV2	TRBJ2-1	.	CASSEGGSSYNEQFF
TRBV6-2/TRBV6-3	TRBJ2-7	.	CASSYSGSRGPYEQYF
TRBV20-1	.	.	CSGGLAGRETQYF
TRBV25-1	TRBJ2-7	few	CASSPPSRGYEQYF
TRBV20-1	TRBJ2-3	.	CSASGVAGGHRDTQYF